These 2 T cell receptor beta chains share one sample of origin, sequenced in a study of vaccination and CD4 T cells after COVID-19. These TCRs' antigens remain unknown. As to treatment: approximately 9-day PBMC culture with coronavirus spike peptide pools or control peptides (ViraFEST assay). Once obtained from cultured CD4+ T cells, the DNA was sequenced using the Oncomine TCR Beta short-read assay. TCRdb ran MiXCR on the PCR reads and lists one entry per CDR3 protein. The profile shows around 16,000 distinct CDR3 sequences, 30% to 45% of them singletons. Sequencing was performed on cultured CD4+ T cells from blood. The source of these receptors is a human donor with COVID-19.

The chain has TRBV7-9 and TRBJ2-3, with D possibly matching TRBD2 (6 bases). Trimming removed 6 bases from V and 0 bases from J, with 13 bases in between. CDR3 size: 15 residues. The germline gives CDR1 SEHNR, CDR2 FQNEAQ (reference sequence). This CDR3 reads CASRPTRYSTDTQYF. The DNA of the CDR3 is TGTGCCAGCAGACCGACTAGATACAGCACAGATACGCAGTATTTT.

This chain uses TRBV30 with TRBJ1-3; D unresolved. CDR3 length equals 14 residues. Germline assignment: CDR1 GTSNPN and CDR2 SVGIG (reference sequence). The germline V and J ends were trimmed by 3 bases and 0 bases, with 9 bases remaining between them. In nucleotides, the CDR3 is TGTGCCTGGAGCCAACGGTTCTCTGGAAACACCATATATTTT. Protein sequence: CAWSQRFSGNTIYF.